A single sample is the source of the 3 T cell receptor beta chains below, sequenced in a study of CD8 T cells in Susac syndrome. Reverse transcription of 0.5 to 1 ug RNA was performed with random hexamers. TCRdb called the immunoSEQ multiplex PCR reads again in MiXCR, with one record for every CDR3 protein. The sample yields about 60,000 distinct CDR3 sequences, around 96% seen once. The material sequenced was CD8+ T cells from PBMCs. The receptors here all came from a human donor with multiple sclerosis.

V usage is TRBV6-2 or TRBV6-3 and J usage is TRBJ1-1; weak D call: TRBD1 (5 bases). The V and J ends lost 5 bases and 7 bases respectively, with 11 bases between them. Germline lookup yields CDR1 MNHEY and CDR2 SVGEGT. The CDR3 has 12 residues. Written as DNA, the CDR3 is TGTGCCAGCAGTCCGAGGACACTTGAAGCTTTCTTT. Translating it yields CASSPRTLEAFF.

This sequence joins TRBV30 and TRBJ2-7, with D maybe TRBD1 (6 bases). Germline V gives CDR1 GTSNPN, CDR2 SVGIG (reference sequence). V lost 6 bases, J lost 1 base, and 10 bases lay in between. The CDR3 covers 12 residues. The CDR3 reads CACWTASYEQYF. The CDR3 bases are TGTGCCTGTTGGACAGCGTCCTACGAGCAGTACTTC.

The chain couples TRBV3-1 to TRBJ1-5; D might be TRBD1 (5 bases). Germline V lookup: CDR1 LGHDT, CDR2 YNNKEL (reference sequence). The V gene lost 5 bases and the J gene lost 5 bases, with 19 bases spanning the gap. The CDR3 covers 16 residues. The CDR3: CASSATQGVLYQPQHF. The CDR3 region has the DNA TGTGCCAGCAGCGCGACCCAGGGAGTCCTATATCAGCCCCAGCATTTT.